This T cell receptor (beta chain) was captured by sequencing in a study of blood T cell repertoires in COVID-19. This clone was seen just once. As processed by the authors: By means of reference gene primer amplification, nucleated cell counts were estimated. Some clones are missing from TCRdb's copy, which holds only in-frame ones; the method was immunoSEQ multiplex PCR. From that table come the V and J calls and clone size; the DNA was used to work out D and trimming. The table shows roughly 260,000 clones, with about nine tenths occurring only once. The V gene end was trimmed by 7 bases and the J gene end by 3 bases; junction bases not matched to a gene: 11. Germline CDR1 and CDR2: MNHEY and SVGAGI. The CDR3 extends over 15 amino acids.

Sequencing was carried out using peripheral blood. V gene TRBV6-5 combines with J gene TRBJ1-2, with 7 nucleotides matching TRBD1. The receptor comes from a woman aged 50 to 60 who had recovered from COVID-19. CDR3 protein: CASTTTGTDYYGYTF. CDR3 sequence (DNA): TGTGCCAGCACCACCACCGGGACAGACTACTATGGCTACACCTTC.